Listed here are 27 T cell receptor beta chains from one sample, sequenced in a study of T cell responses to AZD1222 COVID-19 vaccine. Some clones are missing from TCRdb's copy, which holds only in-frame ones; the method was immunoSEQ multiplex PCR. The table lists about 150,000 clones, 90% to 95% of them singletons, with approximately 3.8% in the top ten. This sample comprised peripheral blood, obtained 28 days after the second AZD1222 dose. The receptors originated from an adult who received the AZD1222 COVID-19 vaccine.

The rearrangement joins TRBV5-8 to TRBJ2-1; 13 bases are shared with TRBD2. V was pared by 4 bases and J by 6 bases, with 7 bases of the junction left unmatched. The CDR3 is 16 residues long. CDR1 is SGHTS, CDR2 YDEGEE, per germline. For the CDR3, the DNA is TGTGCCAGCAGCAAAAGGACTAGCGGGAGAGGCAATGAGCAGTTCTTC. Amino acid sequence: CASSKRTSGRGNEQFF.

The chain employs TRBV21-1 and TRBJ1-5. TRBV21-1 counts as a pseudogene. The CDR3 runs to 14 residues. CDR3 nucleotide sequence: TGTGCCAGCAGCACCCGAGCAAACCTTCAGCCCCAGCATTTT. This encodes CASSTRANLQPQHF.

The CDR3 sequence is CSVRGMNTEAFF. The CDR3 DNA reads as TGCAGCGTTCGGGGCATGAACACTGAAGCTTTCTTT. The chain combines TRBV29-1 with TRBJ1-1; weak D call: TRBD1 (5 bases). The CDR3 loop spans 12 amino acids. Per the germline V gene, CDR1 is SQVTM and CDR2 is ANQGSEA. Deletions cut 5 bases from V and 0 bases from J, with 7 bases between.

The rearrangement links TRBV6-2 or TRBV6-3 to TRBJ2-7; a weak D match, TRBD2 (5 bases). The CDR3 runs 16 residues. Germline CDR1 MNHEY, CDR2 SVGEGT. V lost 0 bases to trimming and J lost 0 bases, with 12 bases between them. CDR3 protein: CASSYSIGVSSYEQYF. CDR3 DNA: TGTGCCAGCAGTTACTCGATCGGGGTCAGCTCCTACGAGCAGTACTTC.

On this clone itself: This sample includes further DNA sequences coding for the same CDR3. The chain carries TRBV5-1 and TRBJ2-7, with TRBD1 matching over 7 bases. CDR3 length: 14 residues. V shed 0 bases and J 5 bases; nucleotides not matched to a gene: 5. Germline CDR1 SGHRS, CDR2 YFSETQ. The CDR3 loop is CASSLGQGTHEQYF. In nucleotides, the CDR3 is TGCGCCAGCAGCTTGGGACAGGGTACTCACGAGCAGTACTTC.

The chain carries TRBV19 and TRBJ2-3; 10 positions agree with TRBD2. Germline CDR1 LNHDA, CDR2 SQIVND (reference sequence). V shed 3 bases and J 6 bases; nucleotides not matched to a gene: 12. The length of the CDR3 is 17 residues. The CDR3 bases are TGTGCCAGTAGTATTCGTCAGCTAGCGGGGGCCGCGGATACGCAGTATTTT. Translation: CASSIRQLAGAADTQYF.

The V and J genes are TRBV5-1 and TRBJ1-1; 10 positions match TRBD1. CDR1 and CDR2 (germline): SGHRS, YFSETQ. Losses at the gene ends were 4 bases for V and 3 bases for J; bases not matched to a gene: 3. CDR3 length: 14 residues. The CDR3 is CASSRTGGDTEAFF. The DNA of the CDR3 is TGCGCCAGCAGCAGGACAGGGGGGGACACTGAAGCTTTCTTT.

In its sample, this clone was seen once. This chain links TRBV3-1 (or the pseudogene TRBV3-2) with TRBJ2-1; D unclear. Germline lookup yields CDR1 LGHDT and CDR2 YNNKEL (reference sequence). V was trimmed by 6 bases and J by 5 bases, leaving 5 bases between them. The CDR3 totals 11 residues. CDR3 sequence (DNA): TGTGCCAGCAGACGAGACAATGAGCAGTTCTTC. Protein sequence: CASRRDNEQFF.

The genes are TRBV20-1 and TRBJ1-1; 7 nucleotides line up with TRBD1. CDR1 is DFQATT and CDR2 is SNEGSKA in the germline V gene (reference sequence). The CDR3 covers 13 residues. The V and J ends lost 3 bases and 4 bases, in that order; junction bases with no gene match: 5. The CDR3 here is CSASQGVVTEAFF. The CDR3 DNA follows: TGCAGTGCTAGTCAGGGGGTAGTCACTGAAGCTTTCTTT.

The V gene is TRBV11-3, the J gene TRBJ2-1; TRBD2 aligns across 7 bases. Germline trimming cut 2 bases from V and 3 bases from J; bases unmatched to any gene: 13. CDR3 length: 18 amino acids. Looked up from germline, CDR1 is SGHNT and CDR2 is YENEEA. DNA for the CDR3: TGTGCCAGCAGCTTACTCACGATAATCTCTAGCGGCTACAATGAGCAGTTCTTC. Protein product: CASSLLTIISSGYNEQFF.

The chain links TRBV6-5 to TRBJ1-6; 7 bases are a match to TRBD1. CDR1 MNHEY and CDR2 SVGAGI come from the germline V gene. The CDR3 runs 13 residues. After removal of 8 bases from V and 7 bases from J, the junction contained 5 bases not matched to a gene. CDR3 coding DNA: TGTGCCAGCGGACAGGTCCGGAATTCACCCCTCCACTTT. This gives the protein CASGQVRNSPLHF.

The CDR3 loop reads CASSAQVQGTYGYTF. In DNA form, the CDR3 reads TGTGCCAGCAGCGCCCAGGTACAGGGTACCTACGGCTACACCTTC. This chain connects TRBV7-8 to TRBJ1-2; tentative D call: TRBD1 (6 bases). Germline values: CDR1 SGHVS, CDR2 FQNEAQ. Trimming removed 5 bases from V and 8 bases from J, with 21 bases in between. The CDR3 sequence is 15 residues long.

V usage is TRBV19 and J usage is TRBJ1-3; no firm D call. V lost 7 bases, J lost 4 bases, and 17 bases lay in between. The CDR3 runs to 15 residues. CDR1 LNHDA and CDR2 SQIVND come from the germline V gene (reference sequence). The CDR3 loop reads CASTDTPRVGNTIYF. DNA of the CDR3: TGTGCCAGTACCGATACCCCGCGGGTAGGAAACACCATATATTTT. Drawing the rest from reference TRBV19 and TRBJ1-3, the complete variable domain is DGGITQSPKYLFRKEGQNVTLSCEQNLNHDAMYWYRQDPGQGLRLIYYSQIVNDFQKGDIAEGYSVSREKKESFPLTVTSAQKNPTAFYLCASTDTPRVGNTIYFGEGSWLTVV.

This clone was found once. Other DNA sequences within the sample encode an identical CDR3. The chain recombines TRBV5-1 with TRBJ1-1, with D unclear. Germline CDR1 SGHRS, CDR2 YFSETQ. The CDR3 contains 14 residues. The V end lost 1 base, the J end lost 1 base, and 8 bases lay between the germline ends. CDR3 amino acids: CASSLSTGNTEAFF. Here the CDR3 DNA reads TGCGCCAGCAGCTTGTCCACGGGGAACACTGAAGCTTTCTTT.

CDR3 loop: CASSWGTGTALHF. The CDR3 DNA sequence: TGTGCCAGTAGTTGGGGAACAGGGACCGCCCTCCACTTT. The chain employs TRBV19 and TRBJ1-6; TRBD1 might be the D (6 bases). Deletions cut 5 bases from V and 14 bases from J, with 16 bases between. The length of the CDR3 is 13 residues. The V gene's germline CDR1 is LNHDA and CDR2 SQIVND (reference sequence).

This rearrangement joins TRBV19 to TRBJ1-1, with unresolved D. Germline V lookup: CDR1 LNHDA, CDR2 SQIVND (reference sequence). V shed 5 bases and J shed 4 bases, with 14 bases lying between them. This CDR3 is 14 amino acids long. Written as DNA, the CDR3 is TGTGCCAGTAGTCCACGCGGGGTGGGCACTGAAGCTTTCTTT. Translating it yields CASSPRGVGTEAFF.

This chain uses TRBV5-4 with TRBJ2-3, with 12 bases fitting TRBD2. Germline CDR1 and CDR2: SGHNT and YYREEE (reference sequence). V shed 4 bases and J 0 bases; nucleotides not matched to a gene: 9. CDR3 size: 18 residues. DNA of the CDR3: TGTGCCAGCAGCCCGGAACTAGCGGGAGGTTTCAGCACAGATACGCAGTATTTT. Translated: CASSPELAGGFSTDTQYF.

The rearrangement joins TRBV11-2 to TRBJ1-4; D is unresolved. The CDR3 length is 12 residues. Germline CDR1 and CDR2: SGHAT and FQNNGV. With 6 bases removed from V and 8 bases from J, the gap between germline ends came to 10 bases. CDR3 in amino acids: CASSLRWEKLFF. In DNA form, the CDR3 reads TGTGCCAGCAGTTTAAGATGGGAAAAACTGTTTTTT.

The chain couples TRBV7-9 to TRBJ1-1; a possible D gene is TRBD1 (5 bases). V was clipped by 6 bases and J by 1 base, with 6 bases between them. Germline CDR1 reads SEHNR; CDR2 reads FQNEAQ (reference sequence). The CDR3 is 12 amino acids. The CDR3 loop reads CASSTGNTEAFF. CDR3 coding DNA: TGTGCCAGCAGTACAGGGAACACTGAAGCTTTCTTT.

V gene TRBV2 combines with J gene TRBJ1-6; maybe TRBD1 (6 bases). V was clipped by 2 bases and J by 3 bases, with 8 bases between them. CDR3 length: 15 amino acids. Germline assignment: CDR1 SNHLY and CDR2 FYNNEI. The CDR3 DNA sequence: TGTGCCAGCAGTGAAACAGGGAACTATAATTCACCCCTCCACTTT. It encodes CASSETGNYNSPLHF.

Details on this clone: One junction end does not reproduce the germline sequence, and a read error may be involved. The chain has TRBV6-6 and TRBJ1-6, with D perhaps matching TRBD1 (5 bases). From germline, CDR1 is MNHNY and CDR2 SVGAGI (reference sequence). The CDR3 totals 15 residues. The CDR3 DNA follows: TGTGCCAGCAGCTACTCCGACAGTCTAGATTCACCCCTCCACTTT. Translation gives CASSYSDSLDSPLHF.

This chain links TRBV10-3 with TRBJ2-5; D is unresolved. Germline V gene data show CDR1 as ENHRY and CDR2 as SYGVKD. The CDR3 covers 14 residues. The V end was cut by 6 bases, the J end by 2 bases, with 13 bases between. CDR3 in amino acids: CAISSIGGQETQYF. DNA of the CDR3: TGTGCCATCAGCTCAATAGGTGGGCAAGAGACCCAGTACTTC.

The chain uses TRBV2 and TRBJ2-7; possibly TRBD1 or TRBD2 for D (5 bases each). This CDR3 comprises 17 residues. The V and J ends lost 5 bases and 6 bases respectively, with 26 bases between them. The germline gives CDR1 SNHLY, CDR2 FYNNEI. The CDR3 region has the DNA TGTGCCAGCAGTAACGACGAAACCATGGGACCCTCGGGCGAGCAGTACTTC. Its translation is CASSNDETMGPSGEQYF.

This chain joins TRBV11-3 and TRBJ1-1; maybe TRBD1 (5 bases). The V gene's germline CDR1 is SGHNT and CDR2 YENEEA. The V end lost 3 bases, the J end lost 4 bases, and 12 bases lay between the germline ends. The CDR3 loop spans 14 amino acids. DNA for the CDR3: TGTGCCAGCAGCTTGGGCGGGGGTGGCACTGAAGCTTTCTTT. Encoded protein: CASSLGGGGTEAFF. The full variable domain, rest sourced from reference TRBV11-3 and TRBJ1-1, is EAGVVQSPRYKIIEKKQPVAFWCNPISGHNTLYWYLQNLGQGPELLIRYENEEAVDDSQLPKDRFSAERLKGVDSTLKIQPAELGDSAVYLCASSLGGGGTEAFFGQGTRLTVV.

The chain employs TRBV19 and TRBJ2-7; tentative D call: TRBD1 (6 bases). Germline V CDR1 and CDR2: LNHDA, SQIVND (reference sequence). This CDR3 comprises 13 residues. V was shortened by 1 base and J by 5 bases, with 9 bases between the two germline ends. The CDR3 protein is CASSIGWGHEQYF. The DNA of the CDR3 is TGTGCCAGTAGTATAGGGTGGGGGCACGAGCAGTACTTC.

V is TRBV7-3 and J is TRBJ2-5; TRBD2 matches 9 bases. Unmatched junction bases numbered 2, after V lost 2 bases and J lost 1 base. The CDR3 has 15 amino acids. Germline CDR1 reads SGHTA; CDR2 reads FQGTGA. DNA for the CDR3: TGTGCCAGCAGCTTATCGACTAGCGGCCAAGAGACCCAGTACTTC. Residues: CASSLSTSGQETQYF.

The chain combines TRBV25-1 with TRBJ1-1, with D tentatively TRBD1 (6 bases). The CDR3 contains 16 residues. Germline V gene sequence: CDR1 MGHDK, CDR2 SYGVNS. V lost 6 bases, J lost 4 bases, and 21 bases lay in between. The CDR3 nucleotides read TGTGCCAGCAGCCTTCTGGGGGGCTCGGGGGCCACTGAAGCTTTCTTT. This gives the protein CASSLLGGSGATEAFF.